This T cell receptor beta chain was obtained from a study of CD8 T cells in ankylosing spondylitis. TCRdb processed the 5' RACE reads anew with MiXCR; each CDR3 protein has one entry. The table has about 340,000 distinct CDR3 sequences, around 15% seen once. This CDR3 is built from 14 residues. The germline V and J ends were trimmed by 0 bases and 5 bases, with 14 bases remaining between them. Germline-derived CDR1 and CDR2 are DFQATT and SNEGSKA (reference sequence). Study-level points and caveats: Reportedly, matched ankylosing spondylitis synovial fluid was significantly enriched for disease-linked clones. What appeared characteristic of ankylosing spondylitis blood was a TCR beta motif of fewer than ten highly homologous variants.

This clonotype came up a few times. Antigen specificity is unknown. Source material: blood, either unsorted or a sorted T cell fraction (not recorded which). This TCR derives from a male donor with ankylosing spondylitis or in good health (not recorded which). The chain couples TRBV20-1 to TRBJ2-7, with D possibly matching TRBD2 (7 bases). The CDR3 DNA sequence: TGCAGTGCTAGAGATGCCCGAGGGGGGGACGAGCAGTACTTC. Translation gives CSARDARGGDEQYF.